This is a list of T cell receptor beta chains from one sample in a study of T-cell reconstitution after alpha-beta-depleted transplantation in children. TCRdb reprocessed the PCR reads with MiXCR, giving one entry per CDR3 protein. The table includes hundreds of thousands of distinct CDR3 sequences, 16% detected once. Sequenced here: PBMCs from the stem cell graft donor, sampled from the stem cell graft. These receptor sequences come from a human donor who donated a stem cell graft to a child with acute myeloid leukemia. Each CDR3 is given with its conserved first and last residue. D genes are given only for firm matches.

CASSYSMDDAKNIQYF TRBJ2-4 TRBV6-5 16 NA
CAISVDGSEQYF TRBJ2-7 TRBV10-3 12 NA
CASTSLGATGELFF TRBJ2-2 TRBV5-1 14 NA
CASSPSGRFGTIYF TRBJ1-3 TRBV7-2 14 NA
CASSKVGTEAFF TRBJ1-1 TRBV6-5 12 NA
CASSWDRGPANYGYTF TRBJ1-2 TRBV7-2 16 TRBD1
CASSLDWNYEQYF TRBJ2-7 TRBV7-2 13 NA
CASSYGTGRANTIYF TRBJ1-3 TRBV6-5 15 TRBD1
CASSYVGNTIYF TRBJ1-3 TRBV6-2/TRBV6-3 12 NA
CSPLYRGTEAFF TRBJ1-1 TRBV29-1 12 TRBD1
CASSRSGGADEQFF TRBJ2-1 TRBV12-3/TRBV12-4 14 TRBD2
CSASPVQAPKRAQYF TRBJ2-5 TRBV20-1 15 NA
CASSADDGNTEAFF TRBJ1-1 TRBV4-1 14 NA
CASSFPPDTQYF TRBJ2-3 TRBV12-3/TRBV12-4 12 NA
CSVVETATDIQYF TRBJ2-4 TRBV29-1 13 NA
CATKRQGAGAQYF TRBJ2-3 TRBV5-6 13 NA
CATSETTGGSYNEQFF TRBJ2-1 TRBV24-1 16 TRBD1
CSARGPLGNTEAFF TRBJ1-1 TRBV20-1 14 NA
CATSREGNRLMETQYF TRBJ2-5 TRBV15 16 NA